Below are 32 T cell receptor beta chains sequenced from a single sample in a study of blood T cell repertoires in COVID-19. The assay was immunoSEQ multiplex PCR, and TCRdb's table has in-frame clones only and misses some. The data contain about 59,000 clones, around 79% of them singletons. The sample taken for sequencing was peripheral blood. Source of these receptors: a man aged 60 to 75 with acute or convalescent COVID-19.

The chain couples TRBV9 to TRBJ2-1; no reliable D call. CDR1 and CDR2 from the germline V gene are SGDLS and YYNGEE. The CDR3 has 14 amino acids. Between the trimmed V and J ends, which lost 0 bases and 5 bases, there was a span of 9 bases. CDR3 nucleotide sequence: TGTGCCAGCAGCGTAGTTGGAGCGAACAATGAGCAGTTCTTC. This gives the protein CASSVVGANNEQFF.

CDR3 in DNA: TGTGCCTGGAGTGTCCGTAGAAACTCCTACGAGCAGTACTTC. Amino acid sequence: CAWSVRRNSYEQYF. The rearrangement uses TRBV30 and TRBJ2-7; D is unclear. The germline CDR1 and CDR2 sequences are GTSNPN and SVGIG (reference sequence). The CDR3 is 14 amino acids. V was trimmed by 0 bases and J by 0 bases, leaving 9 bases between them.

The CDR3 sequence: CASTVDRVDIGELFF. CDR3 DNA: TGTGCCAGCACCGTGGACAGGGTGGATATCGGGGAGCTGTTTTTT. This chain uses TRBV6-6 with TRBJ2-2; TRBD1 agrees at 8 bases. Trimming removed 7 bases from V and 7 bases from J; junction bases left unmatched: 11. Per germline, CDR1 MNHNY and CDR2 SVGAGI (reference sequence). There are 15 residues in the CDR3.

V usage is TRBV7-3 and J usage is TRBJ2-1, with 9 nucleotides matching TRBD2. Germline CDR1 and CDR2: SGHTA and FQGTGA. The trim removed 3 bases at V and 3 bases at J, leaving 6 bases unmatched. CDR3 size: 16 residues. CDR3 sequence (DNA): TGTGCCAGCAGCTTTAGACCTAGCGGGGACTACAATGAGCAGTTCTTC. Translation: CASSFRPSGDYNEQFF.

CDR3 residues: CASSHTPTGDTQYF. CDR3 nucleotide sequence: TGTGCCAGCAGCCACACCCCTACAGGAGATACGCAGTATTTT. The chain couples TRBV27 to TRBJ2-3; D is possibly TRBD1 (5 bases). The CDR3 is 14 residues long. Germline V gives CDR1 MNHEY, CDR2 SMNVEV (reference sequence). V lost 6 bases, J lost 5 bases, and 15 bases lay in between.

V and J are TRBV28 and TRBJ1-1, with a tentative D call TRBD1 (5 bases). The germline V and J ends were trimmed by 1 base and 1 base, with 7 bases remaining between them. In germline, CDR1 is MDHEN, CDR2 SYDVKM. This CDR3 comprises 14 residues. The CDR3 coding sequence is TGTGCCAGCAGTTTATTCGGGGGGAACACTGAAGCTTTCTTT. This encodes CASSLFGGNTEAFF.

V usage is TRBV3-1 (or the pseudogene TRBV3-2) and J usage is TRBJ2-1; 8 nucleotides agree with TRBD2. J gave up 6 bases and V 4 bases, and 2 bases lay outside the gene matches. The germline V gene encodes CDR1 LGHDT and CDR2 YNNKEL (reference sequence). The CDR3 extends over 13 amino acids. Here the CDR3 DNA reads TGTGCCAGCAGCCTAGCGGGATCCAATGAGCAGTTCTTC. This codes for CASSLAGSNEQFF.

The chain is built from TRBV6-5 and TRBJ1-1; D might be TRBD1 (5 bases). Trimming shortened V by 7 bases and J by 4 bases, and 16 bases separated the two germline ends. This CDR3 is 14 amino acids long. Germline CDR1 and CDR2: MNHEY and SVGAGI. The CDR3, as DNA: TGTGCCAGCACTCTTGGGGGGGGTTTCACTGAAGCTTTCTTT. The encoded protein is CASTLGGGFTEAFF.

The rearrangement joins TRBV7-9 to TRBJ2-7; TRBD2 might be the D (5 bases). V lost 3 bases and J 7 bases, leaving 7 bases between the germline ends. CDR3 length: 11 residues. The germline V gene encodes CDR1 SEHNR and CDR2 FQNEAQ (reference sequence). The CDR3 nucleotides read TGTGCCAGCAGCTTCGAGCGGGAGCAGTACTTC. Residues: CASSFEREQYF. Together with reference TRBV7-9 and TRBJ2-7, the CDR3 gives the full variable domain: DTGVSQNPRHKITKRGQNVTFRCDPISEHNRLYWYRQTLGQGPEFLTYFQNEAQLEKSRLLSDRFSAERPKGSFSTLEIQRTEQGDSAMYLCASSFEREQYFGPGTRLTVT.

The genes are TRBV7-9 and TRBJ2-3; 14 nucleotides line up with TRBD2. Per the germline V gene, CDR1 is SEHNR and CDR2 is FQNEAQ (reference sequence). J gave up 5 bases and V 8 bases, and 3 bases lay outside the gene matches. The CDR3 consists of 14 residues. The CDR3 reads CASGLAGGGDTQYF. The CDR3 DNA reads as TGTGCCAGCGGACTAGCGGGAGGAGGAGATACGCAGTATTTT.

DNA of the CDR3: TGCAGCGTTGATGAGTTGAACACCGGGGAGCTGTTTTTT. It specifies CSVDELNTGELFF. The genes are TRBV29-1 and TRBJ2-2; D unresolved. V lost 3 bases, J lost 1 base, and 6 bases lay in between. This CDR3 has 13 amino acids. Germline lookup yields CDR1 SQVTM and CDR2 ANQGSEA.

This rearrangement joins TRBV7-9 to TRBJ2-5, with TRBD2 identical over 8 bases. The V gene's germline CDR1 is SEHNR and CDR2 FQNEAQ (reference sequence). The CDR3 covers 17 residues. V gave up 5 bases and J gave up 5 bases; unmatched junction bases: 16. The CDR3 protein is CASSPNVGGGRGETQYF. The DNA for the CDR3 is TGTGCCAGCAGCCCTAACGTAGGCGGGGGGCGAGGGGAGACCCAGTACTTC. Drawing the rest from reference TRBV7-9 and TRBJ2-5, the complete variable domain is DTGVSQNPRHKITKRGQNVTFRCDPISEHNRLYWYRQTLGQGPEFLTYFQNEAQLEKSRLLSDRFSAERPKGSFSTLEIQRTEQGDSAMYLCASSPNVGGGRGETQYFGPGTRLLVL.

The chain links TRBV25-1 to TRBJ2-2; D is possibly TRBD2 (6 bases). This CDR3 spans 17 amino acids. Germline lookup yields CDR1 MGHDK and CDR2 SYGVNS. Trimming removed 0 bases at V and 6 bases at J, with 17 bases between. The CDR3 DNA reads as TGTGCCAGCAGTGAATATAGACACCTGGGAGGCGCCGGGGAGCTGTTTTTT. Amino acid sequence: CASSEYRHLGGAGELFF.

The chain is built from TRBV20-1 and TRBJ2-1; maybe TRBD2 (6 bases). Germline CDR1 and CDR2: DFQATT and SNEGSKA (reference sequence). The CDR3 covers 14 residues. The V and J ends lost 3 bases and 6 bases respectively, with 15 bases between them. CDR3 coding DNA: TGCAGTGCTAGTCGGGGCGGGATTCGCAATGAGCAGTTCTTC. Its translation: CSASRGGIRNEQFF.

The rearrangement links TRBV10-2 to TRBJ2-2, with 12 bases that match TRBD2. The ends lost 7 bases at V and 6 bases at J; junction bases unmatched: 6. This CDR3 has 15 residues. Germline CDR1 and CDR2: WSHSY and SAAADI. This CDR3 reads CASKTSGSLAGELFF. CDR3 DNA: TGCGCCAGCAAGACTAGCGGGAGTTTAGCCGGGGAGCTGTTTTTT.

This clone was detected only once. The rearrangement links TRBV2 to TRBJ2-1; 7 bases fit TRBD1. The V segment lost 6 bases and the J segment 4 bases; nucleotides outside the gene matches: 6. CDR1 SNHLY and CDR2 FYNNEI come from the germline V gene. CDR3 length: 14 residues. This chain's CDR3 is CASSPQTGYNEQFF. As DNA, the CDR3 is TGTGCCAGCAGCCCACAGACAGGGTACAATGAGCAGTTCTTC.

This rearrangement joins TRBV12-3 or TRBV12-4 to TRBJ1-5, with D uncertain. V lost 7 bases, J lost 6 bases, and 13 bases lay in between. The CDR3 loop spans 13 amino acids. CDR3 in amino acids: CASTEGEGQPQHF. In nucleotides, the CDR3 is TGTGCCAGCACCGAGGGTGAGGGTCAGCCCCAGCATTTT.

V usage is TRBV27 and J usage is TRBJ1-5; 8 bases are shared with TRBD1. The CDR3 loop spans 16 amino acids. Germline V gives CDR1 MNHEY, CDR2 SMNVEV (reference sequence). V trimming: 5 bases; J trimming: 5 bases; junction bases outside the gene matches: 11. CDR3 region: CASSPGDRSSYQPQHF. The CDR3 DNA reads as TGTGCCAGCAGTCCCGGGGACAGGAGCAGTTATCAGCCCCAGCATTTT.

This chain uses TRBV7-9 with TRBJ1-1, with TRBD1 as a possible D gene (6 bases). The V end was cut by 7 bases, the J end by 0 bases, with 18 bases between. This CDR3 comprises 16 residues. Germline V lookup: CDR1 SEHNR, CDR2 FQNEAQ (reference sequence). For the CDR3, the DNA is TGTGCCAGCATCTCCCAGCAGGGGCCGCTGAACACTGAAGCTTTCTTT. It encodes CASISQQGPLNTEAFF.

The J gene is TRBJ2-1, the V gene TRBV28, with D possibly matching TRBD2 (6 bases). Germline-derived CDR1 and CDR2 are MDHEN and SYDVKM. The CDR3 runs to 14 residues. Trimming cost V 6 bases and J 8 bases, with 17 bases left between them. The CDR3 region is CASRLGGSIHEQFF. CDR3 DNA: TGTGCCAGCAGGCTGGGAGGATCCATTCATGAGCAGTTCTTC.

V gene TRBV6-5 combines with J gene TRBJ2-2; 8 bases are shared with TRBD1. Germline CDR1 MNHEY, CDR2 SVGAGI. V was clipped by 7 bases and J by 5 bases; unmatched bases: 6. CDR3 length: 14 amino acids. The CDR3 sequence is CASIPTGVTGELFF. In DNA form, the CDR3 reads TGTGCCAGCATTCCGACAGGGGTTACCGGGGAGCTGTTTTTT.

The chain joins TRBV3-1 (or the pseudogene TRBV3-2) to TRBJ1-3, with 7 bases fitting TRBD1. The CDR3 has 19 residues. Germline V gene data show CDR1 as LGHDT and CDR2 as YNNKEL (reference sequence). J was trimmed by 0 bases and V by 0 bases; bases with no gene match: 11. The CDR3 loop reads CASSQDRKGATVSGNTIYF. As DNA, the CDR3 is TGTGCCAGCAGCCAAGATCGGAAGGGGGCAACCGTCTCTGGAAACACCATATATTTT.

This clone was observed once. J is TRBJ1-3 and V is TRBV7-2; D gene unclear. Germline CDR1 reads SGHTA; CDR2 reads FQGNSA. V lost 3 bases to trimming and J lost 0 bases, with 9 bases between them. The CDR3 is made up of 15 amino acids. The CDR3 protein is CASSFRSGSGNTIYF. DNA for the CDR3: TGTGCCAGCAGCTTTCGGTCAGGCTCTGGAAACACCATATATTTT.

The chain recombines TRBV19 with TRBJ1-1; no firm D call. Germline CDR1 is LNHDA and CDR2 is SQIVND (reference sequence). Trimming stripped 5 bases from V and 1 base from J, with 14 bases between. The CDR3 consists of 15 residues. As DNA, the CDR3 is TGTGCCAGTAGTTTCTATTCGCCGGGGAACACTGAAGCTTTCTTT. Amino acid sequence: CASSFYSPGNTEAFF.

This chain links TRBV24-1 with TRBJ2-2, with D unresolved. The V end was cut by 3 bases, the J end by 6 bases, with 7 bases between. The CDR3 spans 13 residues. CDR1 and CDR2 (germline): KGHDR, SFDVKD. CDR3: CATSDKLPGELFF. As DNA, the CDR3 is TGTGCCACCAGTGATAAACTCCCCGGGGAGCTGTTTTTT.

V usage is TRBV24-1 and J usage is TRBJ1-2, with D perhaps matching TRBD1 (5 bases). Germline-derived CDR1 and CDR2 are KGHDR and SFDVKD. CDR3 size: 14 residues. V dropped 12 bases and J dropped 4 bases, with 20 bases sitting between them. CDR3 protein: CAPLRGLPCYGYTF. CDR3 coding DNA: TGTGCCCCTTTAAGGGGCCTGCCTTGCTATGGCTACACCTTC.

This clone has only a few counts. The chain links TRBV9 to TRBJ2-1, with 7 positions matching TRBD2. Germline-derived CDR1 and CDR2 are SGDLS and YYNGEE. The junction had 8 bases not matched to a gene; V was cut back by 5 bases and J by 9 bases. The CDR3 runs to 13 residues. The CDR3 here is CASRASGLGEQFF. The CDR3 nucleotides are TGTGCCAGCAGGGCTAGCGGTCTTGGTGAGCAGTTCTTC.

This clone appeared many times. This chain connects TRBV28 to TRBJ2-7; TRBD1 agrees at 8 bases. The CDR3 extends over 14 amino acids. Germline loops: CDR1 MDHEN, CDR2 SYDVKM. Trimming at V came to 6 bases and at J to 6 bases, leaving 10 bases not matched to a gene. CDR3 in amino acids: CASSYDRGRGEQYF. CDR3 coding DNA: TGTGCCAGCAGCTATGACAGGGGCCGTGGCGAGCAGTACTTC.

V is TRBV7-2 and J is TRBJ2-2; 7 bases line up with TRBD1. Germline loops: CDR1 SGHTA, CDR2 FQGNSA. The CDR3 spans 15 residues. V lost 5 bases and J lost 4; bases outside the gene matches: 7. CDR3: CASSTDRAGTGELFF. CDR3 nucleotide sequence: TGTGCCAGCAGCACCGACAGGGCGGGCACCGGGGAGCTGTTTTTT.

The chain uses TRBV10-1 and TRBJ2-2; the match to TRBD1 covers 7 bases. CDR1 and CDR2 from the germline V gene are WNHNN and SYGVQD (reference sequence). This CDR3 is 12 amino acids long. Trimming took 5 bases from V and 7 from J; bases not matched to a gene: 1. The CDR3 loop reads CASSRDSGELFF. The CDR3 nucleotides are TGCGCCAGCAGTCGGGACAGCGGGGAGCTGTTTTTT.

This clone was picked up a small number of times. The genes are TRBV6-5 and TRBJ2-7; 8 nucleotides agree with TRBD1. The germline CDR1 and CDR2 sequences are MNHEY and SVGAGI. CDR3 size: 14 residues. V lost 5 bases to trimming and J lost 3 bases; unmatched junction nucleotides: 6. The CDR3 loop reads CASSPGQGGYEQYF. The CDR3 DNA follows: TGTGCCAGCAGTCCAGGACAGGGTGGCTACGAGCAGTACTTC.

This chain connects TRBV3-1 (or the pseudogene TRBV3-2) to TRBJ1-1; 8 bases agree with TRBD1. Unmatched junction bases numbered 10, after V lost 3 bases and J lost 4 bases. CDR1 is LGHDT, CDR2 YNNKEL, per germline (reference sequence). This CDR3 is built from 16 residues. CDR3 amino acids: CASSQDNRGKGTEAFF. The DNA for the CDR3 is TGTGCCAGCAGCCAGGACAACAGGGGGAAGGGCACTGAAGCTTTCTTT.